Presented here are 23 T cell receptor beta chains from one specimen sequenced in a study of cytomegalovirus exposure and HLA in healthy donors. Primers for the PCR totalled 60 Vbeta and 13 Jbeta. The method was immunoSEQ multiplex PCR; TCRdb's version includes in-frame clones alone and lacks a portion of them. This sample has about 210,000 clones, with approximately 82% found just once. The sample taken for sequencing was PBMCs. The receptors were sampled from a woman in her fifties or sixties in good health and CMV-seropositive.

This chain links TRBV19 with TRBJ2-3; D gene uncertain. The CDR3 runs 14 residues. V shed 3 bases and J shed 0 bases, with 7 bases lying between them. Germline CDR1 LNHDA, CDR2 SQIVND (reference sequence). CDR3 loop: CASSISPSTDTQYF. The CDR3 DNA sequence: TGTGCCAGTAGTATCTCTCCTAGCACAGATACGCAGTATTTT.

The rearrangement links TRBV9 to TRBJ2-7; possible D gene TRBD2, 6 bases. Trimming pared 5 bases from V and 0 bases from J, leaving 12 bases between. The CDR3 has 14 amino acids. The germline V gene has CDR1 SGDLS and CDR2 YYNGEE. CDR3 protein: CASSVASASYEQYF. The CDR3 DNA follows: TGTGCCAGCAGTGTGGCTAGCGCCTCCTACGAGCAGTACTTC.

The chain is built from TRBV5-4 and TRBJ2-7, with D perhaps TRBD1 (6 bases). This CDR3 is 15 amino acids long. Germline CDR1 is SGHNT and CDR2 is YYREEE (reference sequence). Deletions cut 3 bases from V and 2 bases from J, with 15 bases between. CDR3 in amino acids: CASSSQGQRAYEQYF. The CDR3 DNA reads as TGTGCCAGCAGCTCTCAGGGACAAAGGGCCTACGAGCAGTACTTC. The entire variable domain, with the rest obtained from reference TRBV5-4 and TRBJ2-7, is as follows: ETGVTQSPTHLIKTRGQQVTLRCSSQSGHNTVSWYQQALGQGPQFIFQYYREEENGRGNFPPRFSGLQFPNYSSELNVNALELDDSALYLCASSSQGQRAYEQYFGPGTRLTVT.

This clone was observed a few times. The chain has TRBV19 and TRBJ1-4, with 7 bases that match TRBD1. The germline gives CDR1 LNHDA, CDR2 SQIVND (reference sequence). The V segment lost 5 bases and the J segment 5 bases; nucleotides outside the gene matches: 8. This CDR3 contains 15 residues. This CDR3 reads CASSGRTGRNEKLFF. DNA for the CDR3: TGTGCCAGTAGTGGGAGGACAGGCCGCAATGAAAAACTGTTTTTT.

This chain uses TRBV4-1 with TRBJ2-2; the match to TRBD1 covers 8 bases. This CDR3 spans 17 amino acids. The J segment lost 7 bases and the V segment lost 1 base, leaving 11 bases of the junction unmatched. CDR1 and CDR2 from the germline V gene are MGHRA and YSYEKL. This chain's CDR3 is CASSQGLWQGAGGELFF. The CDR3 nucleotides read TGCGCCAGCAGCCAAGGATTATGGCAGGGGGCAGGCGGGGAGCTGTTTTTT.

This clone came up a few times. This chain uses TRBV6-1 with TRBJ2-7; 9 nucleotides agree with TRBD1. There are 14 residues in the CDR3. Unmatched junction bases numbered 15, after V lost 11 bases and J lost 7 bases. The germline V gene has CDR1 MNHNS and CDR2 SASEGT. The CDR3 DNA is TGTGCCGCCCGGGAGAACAGGGGGCTCGGGGAGCAGTACTTC. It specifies CAARENRGLGEQYF.

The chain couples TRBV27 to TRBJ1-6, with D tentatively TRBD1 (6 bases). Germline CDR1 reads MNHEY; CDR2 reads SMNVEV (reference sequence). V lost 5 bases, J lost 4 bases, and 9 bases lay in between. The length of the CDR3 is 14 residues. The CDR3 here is CASSPQGYNSPLHF. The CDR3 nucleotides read TGTGCCAGCAGTCCGCAGGGGTATAATTCACCCCTCCACTTT.

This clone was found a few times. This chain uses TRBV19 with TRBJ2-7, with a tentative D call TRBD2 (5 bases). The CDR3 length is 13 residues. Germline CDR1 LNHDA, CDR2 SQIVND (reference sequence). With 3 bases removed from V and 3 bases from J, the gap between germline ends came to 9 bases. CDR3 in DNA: TGTGCCAGTAGTATTTATCGGGGCTACGAGCAGTACTTC. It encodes CASSIYRGYEQYF. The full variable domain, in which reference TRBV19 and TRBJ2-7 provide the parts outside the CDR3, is DGGITQSPKYLFRKEGQNVTLSCEQNLNHDAMYWYRQDPGQGLRLIYYSQIVNDFQKGDIAEGYSVSREKKESFPLTVTSAQKNPTAFYLCASSIYRGYEQYFGPGTRLTVT.

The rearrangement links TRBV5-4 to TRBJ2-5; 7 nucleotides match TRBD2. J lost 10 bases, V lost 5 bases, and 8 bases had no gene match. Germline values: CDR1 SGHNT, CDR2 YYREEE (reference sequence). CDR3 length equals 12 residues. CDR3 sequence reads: CASSPPGRVQYF. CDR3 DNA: TGTGCCAGCAGTCCTCCGGGGAGGGTCCAGTACTTC.

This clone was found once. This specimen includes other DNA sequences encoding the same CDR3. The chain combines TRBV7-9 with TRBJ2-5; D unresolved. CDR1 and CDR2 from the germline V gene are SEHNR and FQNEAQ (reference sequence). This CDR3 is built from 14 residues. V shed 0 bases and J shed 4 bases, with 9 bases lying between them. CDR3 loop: CASSLAGGRETQYF. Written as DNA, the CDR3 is TGTGCCAGCAGCTTAGCCGGCGGTCGAGAGACCCAGTACTTC.

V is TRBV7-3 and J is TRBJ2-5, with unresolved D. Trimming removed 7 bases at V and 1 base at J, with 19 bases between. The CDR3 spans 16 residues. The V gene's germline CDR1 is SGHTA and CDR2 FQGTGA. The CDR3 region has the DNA TGTGCCAGCAACCGCCCGGTCTTTCAATCCCAAGAGACCCAGTACTTC. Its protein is CASNRPVFQSQETQYF.

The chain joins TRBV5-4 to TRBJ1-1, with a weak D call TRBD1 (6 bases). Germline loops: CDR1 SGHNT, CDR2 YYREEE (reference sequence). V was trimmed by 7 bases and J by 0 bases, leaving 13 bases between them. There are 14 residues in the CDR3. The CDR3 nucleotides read TGTGCCAGCGGCAGCGGACAGCTGAACACTGAAGCTTTCTTT. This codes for CASGSGQLNTEAFF.

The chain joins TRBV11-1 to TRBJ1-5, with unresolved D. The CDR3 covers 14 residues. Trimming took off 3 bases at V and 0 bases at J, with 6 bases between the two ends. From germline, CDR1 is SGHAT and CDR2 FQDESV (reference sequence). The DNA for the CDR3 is TGTGCCAGCAGCTTCAAAAATAGCAATCAGCCCCAGCATTTT. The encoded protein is CASSFKNSNQPQHF.

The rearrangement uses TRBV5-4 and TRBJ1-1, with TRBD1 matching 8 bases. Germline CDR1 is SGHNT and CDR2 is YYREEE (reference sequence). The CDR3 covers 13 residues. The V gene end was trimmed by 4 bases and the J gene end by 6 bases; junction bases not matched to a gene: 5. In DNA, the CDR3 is TGTGCCAGCAGCAAGGACAGGGTGGCTGAAGCTTTCTTT. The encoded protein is CASSKDRVAEAFF. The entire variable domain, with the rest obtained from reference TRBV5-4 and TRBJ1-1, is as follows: ETGVTQSPTHLIKTRGQQVTLRCSSQSGHNTVSWYQQALGQGPQFIFQYYREEENGRGNFPPRFSGLQFPNYSSELNVNALELDDSALYLCASSKDRVAEAFFGQGTRLTVV.

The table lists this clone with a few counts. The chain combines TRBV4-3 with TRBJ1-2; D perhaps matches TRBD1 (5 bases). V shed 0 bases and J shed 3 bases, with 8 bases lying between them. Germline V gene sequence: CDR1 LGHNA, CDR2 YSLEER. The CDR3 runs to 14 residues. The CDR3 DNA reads TGCGCCAGCAGCCAAGAAGGCAGGGACTATGGCTACACCTTC. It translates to CASSQEGRDYGYTF.

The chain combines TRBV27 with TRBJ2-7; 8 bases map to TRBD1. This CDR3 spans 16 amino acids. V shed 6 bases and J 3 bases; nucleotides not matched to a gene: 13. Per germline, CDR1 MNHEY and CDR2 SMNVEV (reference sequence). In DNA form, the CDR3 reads TGTGCCAGCAGCGCCAGGGGGGACAGGTTATACTACGAGCAGTACTTC. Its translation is CASSARGDRLYYEQYF.

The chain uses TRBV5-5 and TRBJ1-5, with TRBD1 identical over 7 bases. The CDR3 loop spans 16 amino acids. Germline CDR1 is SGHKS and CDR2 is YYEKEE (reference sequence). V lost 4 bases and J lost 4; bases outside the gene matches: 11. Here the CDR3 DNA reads TGTGCCAGCAGCCCCGCGGGAGGGGGCGCAAATCAGCCCCAGCATTTT. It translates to CASSPAGGGANQPQHF.

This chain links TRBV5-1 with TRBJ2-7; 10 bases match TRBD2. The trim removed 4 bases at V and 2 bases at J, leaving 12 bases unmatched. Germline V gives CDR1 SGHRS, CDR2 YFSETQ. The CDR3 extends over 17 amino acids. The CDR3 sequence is CASSRGPSGGLTYEQYF. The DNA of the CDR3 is TGCGCCAGCAGCCGCGGGCCTAGCGGGGGATTAACCTACGAGCAGTACTTC.

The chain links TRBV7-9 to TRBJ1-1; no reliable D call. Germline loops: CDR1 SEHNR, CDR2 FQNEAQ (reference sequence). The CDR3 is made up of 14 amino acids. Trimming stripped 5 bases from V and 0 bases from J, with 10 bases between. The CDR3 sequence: CASSTEWVNTEAFF. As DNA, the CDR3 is TGTGCCAGCAGCACAGAGTGGGTGAACACTGAAGCTTTCTTT.

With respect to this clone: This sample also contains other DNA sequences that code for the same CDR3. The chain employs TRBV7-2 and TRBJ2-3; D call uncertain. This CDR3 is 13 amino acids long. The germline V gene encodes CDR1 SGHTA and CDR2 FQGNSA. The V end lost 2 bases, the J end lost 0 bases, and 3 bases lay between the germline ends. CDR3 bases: TGTGCCAGCAGCTTACCGAGCACAGATACGCAGTATTTT. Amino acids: CASSLPSTDTQYF. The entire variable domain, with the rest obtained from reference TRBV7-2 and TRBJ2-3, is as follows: GAGVSQSPSNKVTEKGKDVELRCDPISGHTALYWYRQSLGQGLEFLIYFQGNSAPDKSGLPSDRFSAERTGGSVSTLTIQRTQQEDSAVYLCASSLPSTDTQYFGPGTRLTVL.

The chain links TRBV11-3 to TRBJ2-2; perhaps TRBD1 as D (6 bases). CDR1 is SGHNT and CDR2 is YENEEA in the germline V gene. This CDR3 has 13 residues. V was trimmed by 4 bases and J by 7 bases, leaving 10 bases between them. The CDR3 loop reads CASSSDRNGELFF. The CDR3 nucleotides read TGTGCCAGCAGCTCCGACAGGAACGGGGAGCTGTTTTTT.

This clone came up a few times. CDR3: CASSQQGAEAFF. Here the CDR3 DNA reads TGCGCCAGCAGCCAACAGGGGGCTGAAGCTTTCTTT. The chain uses TRBV5-1 and TRBJ1-1; TRBD1 agrees at 8 bases. After removal of 4 bases from V and 6 bases from J, the junction contained 2 bases not matched to a gene. Germline V gene data show CDR1 as SGHRS and CDR2 as YFSETQ. CDR3 length equals 12 residues.

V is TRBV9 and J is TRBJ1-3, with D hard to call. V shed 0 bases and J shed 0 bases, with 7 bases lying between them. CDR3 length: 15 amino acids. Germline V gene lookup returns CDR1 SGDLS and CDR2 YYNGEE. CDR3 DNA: TGTGCCAGCAGCGTAGGGCAGTACTCTGGAAACACCATATATTTT. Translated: CASSVGQYSGNTIYF.